The rows below give T cell receptor beta chains drawn from one sample of a study of B cell selection in AIRE deficiency. TCRdb keeps only in-frame clones here, not all; method: immunoSEQ multiplex PCR. The sample has 20,000 to 30,000 clones; 92% are singletons. The sequencing sample was made of CD4+CD25+ Tregs sorted from PBMCs. These receptor sequences come from a human donor in good health. The CDR3 runs from the conserved cysteine through the conserved F or W.

j_call v_call cdr3_aa
TRBJ1-1 TRBV2 CASIPPTGRTNTEAFF
TRBJ2-3 TRBV30 CAWSVTGTLFTDTQYF
TRBJ1-5 TRBV6-1 CASSGQGSEPQHF
TRBJ1-2 TRBV5-1 CASSSSWGGDLYGYTF
TRBJ2-7 TRBV4-3 CASSQDRNSSYEQYF
TRBJ1-1 TRBV5-6 CASSYYRGLHTEAFF
TRBJ2-5 TRBV2 CASSGSGWGETQYF
TRBJ2-4 TRBV19 CARRKAKNIQYF
TRBJ1-1 TRBV28 CASSLMGVSAFF
TRBJ2-3 TRBV25-1 CASSFLTGTSTDTQYF
TRBJ2-7 TRBV10-1 CASSDDIYEQYF